The entry below describes one T cell receptor beta chain. Its antigen remains unidentified. The data are from a study of beta chain features in type 1 diabetes. Whole-study results and caveats: Significant though moderate, a shortening of TCRB CDR3s appeared in all four CD4+ subsets of Type 1 diabetes patients. Whether HLA type affects TCRB rearrangement stayed undetermined in the present work. Naive, central memory and Treg TCRB repertoires appeared more alike in patients than in healthy donors.

The investigators reverse transcribed all of the isolated RNA, so they sequenced expressed TCRB transcripts. Samples of naive, central memory and regulatory T cells yielded a mean of approximately 3.9 million reads. Profiling relied on immunoSEQ multiplex PCR, and the TCRdb table lists in-frame clones only, not all of them. Of more than 350,000 clones in the sample, about an eighth are singletons; the top ten hold 0.04% to 0.05%. CDR3 size: 14 residues. V was trimmed by 4 bases and J by 7 bases, leaving 14 bases between them. Germline assignment: CDR1 SGHTA and CDR2 FQGNSA. The receptor comes from a woman under 30 in good health. Sequencing was performed on naive CD4+ T cells from blood. The V gene is TRBV7-2, the J gene TRBJ2-1; no firm D call. CDR3 protein: CASSSRAGRNEQFF. In nucleotides, the CDR3 is TGTGCCAGCAGCTCAAGGGCAGGTCGGAATGAGCAGTTCTTC.